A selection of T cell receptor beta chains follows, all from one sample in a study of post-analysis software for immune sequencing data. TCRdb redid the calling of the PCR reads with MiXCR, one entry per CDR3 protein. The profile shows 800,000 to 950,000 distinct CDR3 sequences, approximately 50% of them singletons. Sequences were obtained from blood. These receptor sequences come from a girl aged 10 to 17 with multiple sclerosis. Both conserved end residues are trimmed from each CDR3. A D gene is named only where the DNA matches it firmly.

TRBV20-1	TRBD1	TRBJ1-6	SASLRQGPYNSPLH
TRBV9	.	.	AGSVLWDSAYEQY
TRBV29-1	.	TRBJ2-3	SVVGIYTDTQY
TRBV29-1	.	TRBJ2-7	SVLGGSGYEQY
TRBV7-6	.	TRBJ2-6	ASSIAGGGWSSGANVPT
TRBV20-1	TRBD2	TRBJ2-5	SAKRGGETQY
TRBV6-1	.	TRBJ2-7	ASRSTYKQY
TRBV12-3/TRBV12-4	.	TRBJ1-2	ASSPLRGAGGYT
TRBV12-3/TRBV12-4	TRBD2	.	ASSSVPGTSGRRAYEQY
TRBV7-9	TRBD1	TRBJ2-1	ASSLGSSGGRDEQF
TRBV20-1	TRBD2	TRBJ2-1	SAAGLAGGNEQF
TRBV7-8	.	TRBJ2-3	ASSFSRVYTDTQY
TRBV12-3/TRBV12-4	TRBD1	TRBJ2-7	ASSGTGNPYEQY
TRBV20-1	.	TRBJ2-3	SARGVRGATDAQY
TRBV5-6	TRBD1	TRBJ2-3	ASSFRTGVPDTQY
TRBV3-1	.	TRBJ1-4	ASSQDGDEKLF
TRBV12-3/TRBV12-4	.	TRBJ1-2	ASTTAGYGYT
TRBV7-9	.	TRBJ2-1	ASSLVHRPQNEQF
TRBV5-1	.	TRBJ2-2	ASSPSRGGAGELF
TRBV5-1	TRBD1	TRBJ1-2	ASSLGTGDGDT
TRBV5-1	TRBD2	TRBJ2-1	ASSDQTSGGYEQF
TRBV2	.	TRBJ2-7	ARIRDGSYEQY
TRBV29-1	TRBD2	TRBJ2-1	SSWGGMAFSYNEQF
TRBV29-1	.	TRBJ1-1	SVEELNTEAF
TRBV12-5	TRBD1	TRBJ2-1	ASGPSVTGGYPSSYNEQF
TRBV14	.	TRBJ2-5	ASSQVGGRSETQY
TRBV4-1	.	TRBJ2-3	ASSLRRAVSTDTQY
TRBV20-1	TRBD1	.	SAPGQGKRYEQY
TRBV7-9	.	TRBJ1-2	ASSPPTEYYGYT
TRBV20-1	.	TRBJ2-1	SARESKYNEQF
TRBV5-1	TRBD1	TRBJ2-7	ASSWDSSYEQY
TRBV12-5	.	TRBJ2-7	ASAASGTFYEQY
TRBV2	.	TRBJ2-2	ASSESRTGELF
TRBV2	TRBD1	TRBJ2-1	ASRDRGFNEQF
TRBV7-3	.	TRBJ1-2	ASSSKGQTTATNYGYT
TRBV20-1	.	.	SARVIVRGEQF
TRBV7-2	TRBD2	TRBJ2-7	ASSLAGSGGVYEQY
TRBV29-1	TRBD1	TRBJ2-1	SVPPGGDYNEQF
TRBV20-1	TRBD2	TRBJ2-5	SARAGGLETQY
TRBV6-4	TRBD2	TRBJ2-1	ASNDVSGLAHYNEQF
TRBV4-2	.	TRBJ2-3	ASGSQNTDTQY
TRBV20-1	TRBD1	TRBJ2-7	SARDGTGTGISYEQY
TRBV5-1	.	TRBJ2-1	ASSFEQGMAYNEQF
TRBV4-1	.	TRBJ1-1	ASSQDSGGVANTEAF
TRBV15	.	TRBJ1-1	ATSRRRTGTLNTEAF
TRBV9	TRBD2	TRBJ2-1	ASSVQRGNEQF
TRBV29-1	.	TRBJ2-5	SVAARGETQY
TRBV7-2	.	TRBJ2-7	ASSSYATSLGSYEQY
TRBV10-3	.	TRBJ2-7	AISESGRSYEQY
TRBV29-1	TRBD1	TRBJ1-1	SVLSRDRPSGAF